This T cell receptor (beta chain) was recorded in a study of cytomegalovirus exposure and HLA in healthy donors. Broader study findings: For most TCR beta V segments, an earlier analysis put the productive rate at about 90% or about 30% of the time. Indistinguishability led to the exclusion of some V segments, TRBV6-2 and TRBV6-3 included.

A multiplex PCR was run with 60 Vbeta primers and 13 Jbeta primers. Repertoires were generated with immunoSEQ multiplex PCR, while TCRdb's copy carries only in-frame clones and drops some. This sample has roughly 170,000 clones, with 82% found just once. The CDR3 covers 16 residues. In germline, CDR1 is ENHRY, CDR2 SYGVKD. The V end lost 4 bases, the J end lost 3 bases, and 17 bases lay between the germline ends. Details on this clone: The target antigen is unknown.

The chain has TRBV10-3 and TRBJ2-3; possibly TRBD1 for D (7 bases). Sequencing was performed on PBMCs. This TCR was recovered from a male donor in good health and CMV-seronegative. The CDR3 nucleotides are TGTGCCATCAGTGTTAGTTCAGGGGGGAGTACAGATACGCAGTATTTT. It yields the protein CAISVSSGGSTDTQYF.